The present TCR beta chain was sequenced within a study of shared clonotypes between healthy human individuals (dated by TCRdb to 2020 to 2022). Notes on the research overall: A couple of women and a few men aged 18 to 49 years were included in the cohort. Per donor, three plates each were used for CD4 naive and CD4 memory, two for CD8 naive, and one for CD8 memory. The study deeply sequenced blood TCR repertoires of about 5 healthy adults to estimate repertoire size and the extent of clonotype sharing between individuals. To increase sequencing depth and limit assay-specific biases, TCR repertoire library preparation and sequencing were carried out by different laboratories using diverse techniques. Between about 0.85 and 9.5 billion PBMCs per donor were obtained by leukapheresis. The full study reports these points: Incomplete sequencing was indicated by rarefaction of sorted-subset datasets, despite the large sequencing depth. Pairwise subsampling led to the expectation that sequencing depth would affect the degree of clonotype sharing among donors. Naive subsets generally had larger estimated clonotype richness than memory subsets. Higher generation probabilities were observed for clonotypes shared by all four sorted-subset donors than for non-shared clonotypes. The small number of donors limited the genetic and exposure-history diversity represented. Sampling was restricted to blood, and TCR repertoires in tissues likely differ from the TCR repertoires found in blood. Sharing across several donors was observed for roughly 5% of naive CD4, less than 4% of naive CD8, 2.3% of memory CD4, and about 0.38% of memory CD8 clonotypes.

Healthy HIV-negative adults with no recently reported acute infections or vaccinations were included as donors. Only Caucasian adults living in Nashville, Tennessee, USA were represented among the donors. CD4+ T cells were enriched by magnetic negative selection; naive cells were then positively selected on CD45RA, and the negative fraction formed the memory subset. Blood was obtained by leukapheresis, after which PBMCs were separated by Ficoll-Histopaque density gradient centrifugation and cryopreserved in liquid nitrogen vapor phase. Analytical flow cytometry was used to check the purity and quantity of each magnetically sorted T cell population. Genomic DNA was isolated from each sorted fraction and quantified by UV absorbance on a Nanodrop 2000c. TCR CDR3 regions were amplified from genomic DNA by multiplex PCR using the deep immunoSEQ assay. Genomic DNA extracted from each cell subset was distributed evenly over all wells of several immunoSEQ 96-well plates, and each plate served as one replicate. For sorted subsets, each replicate PCR was loaded with about 0.2 ug genomic DNA, equivalent to 25,000 to 35,000 T cell genomes. Purified libraries were measured with a Qubit 3.0 fluorometer, size-checked on a Bioanalyzer 2100, and measured again with the KAPA Library Quantification kit. Every immunoSEQ 96-well plate was sequenced on a separate single-read 150-cycle Illumina NextSeq 550 flow cell. The study's processing was this. Because the immunoSEQ output included only junctional sequences and no quality scores, the filtering could not be the same as the filtering used for full-length reads. Sequences were annotated with PyIR, a Python wrapper for IgBLAST v1.9, using IMGT germline references to assign V/J genes and CDR3. Reads with weak V/J assignments (E-value above 1e-6), missing CDR3, stop codons, out-of-frame junctions, or ambiguous translated residues were removed. A V3J clonotype was defined by an identical inferred V gene, J gene, and CDR3 amino acid sequence. Percentage overlap between repertoires was calculated by dividing the number of shared unique clonotypes by the size of the smaller repertoire. Richness of each repertoire was evaluated using RTK rarefaction, the Chao1 estimator, and Recon v2.1 estimates of unobserved clonotypes. OLGA was used to compute generation probabilities for all TCRbeta clonotypes that the gDNA method yielded from a handful of donors. In its TCRdb copy, this immuneACCESS table keeps in-frame sequences only and misses some clones. Where compared with another copy, unresolved V genes explain less than half of these, and the others have no known cause. V and J calls and clone size come straight from that table; D and trimming were deduced from the DNA. The sample yields about 2,500,000 clones; approximately 94% were counted once. Clones ranked in the top ten supply roughly 0.14% of the sample.

A note on this clone: Its antigen is still unknown. Germline and junction disagree at one end, which may indicate a read error.

The germline V gene encodes CDR1 SSHAT and CDR2 FNYEAQ (reference sequence). Including the terminal cysteine and phenylalanine, the CDR3 comprises 14 residues. Of the read, only the CDR3 DNA is kept; its 42 bases are in frame from base 1. The source material was naive CD4+ T cells sorted from blood. Taken with the paper, the label for cell subset or site translates to: CD45RA+ positively selected. Rearrangement joined TRBV7-7 to TRBJ2-1; the D gene is perhaps TRBD2, from 5 matching bases. The source of this sequence is a man younger than 30 in good health. The CDR3 sequence is CASSPGIAPNEQFF. The sequenced DNA is TGTGCTAGCAGCCCGGGGATCGCACCTAATGAGCAGTTCTTC. Where the CDR3 stops, the reference TRBV7-7 and TRBJ2-1 genes take over; the full variable domain is GAGVSQSPRYKVTKRGQDVTLRCDPISSHATLYWYQQALGQGPEFLTYFNYEAQPDKSGLPSDRFSAERPEGSISTLTIQRTEQRDSAMYRCASSPGIAPNEQFFGPGTRLTVL.